The rows below give T cell receptor beta chains drawn from one sample of a study of shared clonotypes between healthy human individuals. Repertoires were generated with immunoSEQ multiplex PCR, while TCRdb's copy carries only in-frame clones and drops some. Here the sample spans about 490,000 clones, about 82% being singletons. The sample was PBMCs. These receptors all stem from a woman aged 40 to 50 in good health. Some clones in this sample may be carry-over from other donors' samples. CDR3s include the opening cysteine and the closing phenylalanine or tryptophan. Each record gives: V gene, CDR3 protein.

>TRBV7-8
CASSLASGSNTGELFF
>TRBV15
CATSRDRSTAPGAGYTF
>TRBV5-6
CASSFGPLGKTQYF
>TRBV7-9
CASSIAGGPGEQYF
>TRBV10-3
CAISPQGPRSYNEQFF
>TRBV6-1
CASATSEVADTQYF
>TRBV5-1
CASSSDRGHNEQFF
>TRBV5-1
CASTQTAGVDYGYTF
>TRBV11-1
CASSWGVSTEAFF
>TRBV6-4
CASQVASGSTDTQYF
>TRBV11-2
CASSLYRDTEAFF
>TRBV5-8
CASSLVGDKAYEQYF
>TRBV7-9
CASRGQGPDTQYF
>TRBV7-6
CASSLGLAGGTDTQYF
>TRBV27
CASSYRGRDTQYF
>TRBV6-6
CATTRGFGNQPQHF
>TRBV4-2
CASSQTAGGGWTDTQYF
>TRBV30
CAWSEDRDRGMFRSYNEQFF
>TRBV5-1
CASSLGGNEQFF
>TRBV4-3
CASSPGLGESYEQYF
>TRBV7-9
CASSHDRTNAFQETQYF
>TRBV29-1
CSAAKGTGNEKLFF
>TRBV2
CASRSPGSYEQYF
>TRBV7-3
CASSPAPNTGELFF
>TRBV6-1
CASSVDSWVPDTQYF
>TRBV18
CASSPRTQPNTEAFF
>TRBV29-1
CSVATVSADTQYF
>TRBV4-1
CASSQRIPGQGLEDYGYTF
>TRBV7-2
CASSAKGQGGVDNEQFF
>TRBV5-1
CASSLLSGMYYEQYF
>TRBV7-2
CASSLIWDYTSSYEQYF
>TRBV7-3
CASSLGQGDDNEQFF
>TRBV25-1
CASGLAGDTQYF
>TRBV7-9
CASSNTGTGSYNEQFF
>TRBV5-1
CASSPSRTGGREQYF
>TRBV14
CASSHYNRQYF